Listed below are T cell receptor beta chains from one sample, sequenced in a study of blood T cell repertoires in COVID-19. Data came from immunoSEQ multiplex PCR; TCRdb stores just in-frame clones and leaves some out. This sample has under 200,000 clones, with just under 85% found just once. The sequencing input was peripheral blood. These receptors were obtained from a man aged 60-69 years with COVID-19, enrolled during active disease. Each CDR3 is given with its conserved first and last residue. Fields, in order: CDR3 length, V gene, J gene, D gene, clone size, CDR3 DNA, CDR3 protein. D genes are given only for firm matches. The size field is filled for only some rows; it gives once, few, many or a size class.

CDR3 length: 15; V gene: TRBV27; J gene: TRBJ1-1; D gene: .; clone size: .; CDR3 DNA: TGTGCCAGCATCAGGCTGACAGGCTTGAACACTGAAGCTTTCTTT; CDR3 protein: CASIRLTGLNTEAFF
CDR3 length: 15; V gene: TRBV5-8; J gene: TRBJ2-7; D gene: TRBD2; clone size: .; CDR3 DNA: TGTGCCAGCAGTCCGAGGGGCGGGAGGGCCTACGAGCAGTACTTC; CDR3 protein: CASSPRGGRAYEQYF
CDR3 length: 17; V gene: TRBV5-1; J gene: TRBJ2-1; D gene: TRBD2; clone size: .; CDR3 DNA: TGCGCCAGCAGCTTGGACGGGGCGGGAGGGCCTCTCTCTGAGCAGTTCTTC; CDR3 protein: CASSLDGAGGPLSEQFF
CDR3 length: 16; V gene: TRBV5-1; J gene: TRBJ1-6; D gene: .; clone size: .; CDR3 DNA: TGCGCCAGCAGCTTGGGGGGGGAAGTGGCTGATTCACCCCTCCACTTT; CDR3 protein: CASSLGGEVADSPLHF
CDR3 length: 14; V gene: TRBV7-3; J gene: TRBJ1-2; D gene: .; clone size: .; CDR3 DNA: TGTGCCAGCAGCTCGGATCGGACGGAGGCAGGCTACACCTTC; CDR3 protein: CASSSDRTEAGYTF
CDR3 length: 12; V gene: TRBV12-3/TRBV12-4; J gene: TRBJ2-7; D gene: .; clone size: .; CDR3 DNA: TGTGCCAGCAGTTCCAGGACTCCACTGCAGTACTTC; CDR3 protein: CASSSRTPLQYF
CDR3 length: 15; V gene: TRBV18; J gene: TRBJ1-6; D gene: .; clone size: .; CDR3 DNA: TGTGCCAGCTCTGAAACCAGCTCCTATAATTCACCCCTCCACTTT; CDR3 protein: CASSETSSYNSPLHF
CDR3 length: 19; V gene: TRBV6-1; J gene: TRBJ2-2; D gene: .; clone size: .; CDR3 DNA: TGTGCCAGCAGTGAAGCGCTTCTATTTAGATCTCCAAACACCGGGGAGCTGTTTTTT; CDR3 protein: CASSEALLFRSPNTGELFF
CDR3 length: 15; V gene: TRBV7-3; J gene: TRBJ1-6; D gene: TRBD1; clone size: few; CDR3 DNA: TGTGCCAGCAGCCCTAGGGGGACAGATAATTCACCCCTCCACTTT; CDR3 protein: CASSPRGTDNSPLHF
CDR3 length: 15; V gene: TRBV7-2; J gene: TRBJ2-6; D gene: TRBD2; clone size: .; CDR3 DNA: TGTGCCAGCACCCCGGGGGGGACGGGGGCCAACGTCCTGACTTTC; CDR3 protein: CASTPGGTGANVLTF
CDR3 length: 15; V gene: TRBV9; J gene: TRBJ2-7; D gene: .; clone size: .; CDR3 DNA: TGTGCCAGCAGCTCCAGACAGGCGACTCAGTACGAGCAGTACTTC; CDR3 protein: CASSSRQATQYEQYF
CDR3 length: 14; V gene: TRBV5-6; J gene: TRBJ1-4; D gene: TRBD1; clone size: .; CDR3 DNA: TGTGCCAGCAGCCCGGACAGGGCTAATGAAAAACTGTTTTTT; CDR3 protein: CASSPDRANEKLFF
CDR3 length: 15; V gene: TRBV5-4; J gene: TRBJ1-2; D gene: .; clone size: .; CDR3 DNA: TGTGCCAGCAGCTTGGATCAGGGTGGGAACTATGGCTACACCTTC; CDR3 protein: CASSLDQGGNYGYTF
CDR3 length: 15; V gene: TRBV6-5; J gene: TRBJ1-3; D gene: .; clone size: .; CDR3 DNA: TGTGCCAGCAGTTACAACAGGCCGTCTGGAAACACCATATATTTT; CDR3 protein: CASSYNRPSGNTIYF
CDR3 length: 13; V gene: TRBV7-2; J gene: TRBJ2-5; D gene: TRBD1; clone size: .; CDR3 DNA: TGTGCCAGCAGCCGACAGGGCACGATGACCCAGTACTTC; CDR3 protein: CASSRQGTMTQYF
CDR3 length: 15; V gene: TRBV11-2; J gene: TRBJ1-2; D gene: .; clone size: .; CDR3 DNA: TGTGCCAGCAGCTCTGCTTTTCGGGGTAGCTATGGCTACACCTTC; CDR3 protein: CASSSAFRGSYGYTF
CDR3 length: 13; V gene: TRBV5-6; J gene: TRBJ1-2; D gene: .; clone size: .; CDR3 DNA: TGTGCCAGCAGGGGACAAGGGGACGGTGGCTACACCTTC; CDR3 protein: CASRGQGDGGYTF
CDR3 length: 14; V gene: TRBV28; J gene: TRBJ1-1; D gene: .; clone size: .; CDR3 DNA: TGTGCCAGCAGTTTATGGCAGATGAACACTGAAGCTTTCTTT; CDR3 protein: CASSLWQMNTEAFF
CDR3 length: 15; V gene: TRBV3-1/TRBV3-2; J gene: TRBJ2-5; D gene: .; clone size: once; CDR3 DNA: TGTGCCAGCAGCCAAGATGGAGGGGCGTGGGAGACCCAGTACTTC; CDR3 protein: CASSQDGGAWETQYF
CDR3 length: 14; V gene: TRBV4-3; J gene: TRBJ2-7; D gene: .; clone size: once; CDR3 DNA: TGCGCCAGCAGCCAAAACCCCCGGGACAACGAGCAGTACTTC; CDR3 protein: CASSQNPRDNEQYF
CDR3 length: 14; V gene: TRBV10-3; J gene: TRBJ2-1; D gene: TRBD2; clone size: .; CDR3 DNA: TGTGCCATCAAACTGACTAGCGGGAGAAATGAGCAGTTCTTC; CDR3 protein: CAIKLTSGRNEQFF
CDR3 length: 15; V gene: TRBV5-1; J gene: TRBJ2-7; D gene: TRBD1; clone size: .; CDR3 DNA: TGCGCCAGCAGCTTGTTGGCAGGGGGTATGTACGAGCAGTACTTC; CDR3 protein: CASSLLAGGMYEQYF
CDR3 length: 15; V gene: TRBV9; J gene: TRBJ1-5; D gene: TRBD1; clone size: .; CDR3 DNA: TGTGCCAGCAGCGTAGAGGGACAGGGGGGACAGCCCCAGCATTTT; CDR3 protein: CASSVEGQGGQPQHF
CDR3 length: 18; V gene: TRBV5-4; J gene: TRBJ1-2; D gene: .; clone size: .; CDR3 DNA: TGTGCCAGCAGCTTGGCCCTCGAAAAAGGGAGGCCTAACTATGGCTACACCTTC; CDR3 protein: CASSLALEKGRPNYGYTF
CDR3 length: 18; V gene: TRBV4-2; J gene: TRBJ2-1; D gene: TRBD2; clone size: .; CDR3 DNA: TGTGCCAGCAGCCAAGATAACCCTTGGGCGGGAGATCGAAATGAGCAGTTCTTC; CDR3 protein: CASSQDNPWAGDRNEQFF
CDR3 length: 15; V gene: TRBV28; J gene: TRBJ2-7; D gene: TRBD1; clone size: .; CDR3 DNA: TGTGCCAGCAGTTTCGACAGGGACCTTAGCTACGAGCAGTACTTC; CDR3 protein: CASSFDRDLSYEQYF
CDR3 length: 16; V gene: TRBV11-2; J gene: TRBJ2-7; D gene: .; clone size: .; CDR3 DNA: TGTGCCAGCAGCTTAGCCCCCCGCGGTACCTCCTACGAGCAGTACTTC; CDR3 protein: CASSLAPRGTSYEQYF
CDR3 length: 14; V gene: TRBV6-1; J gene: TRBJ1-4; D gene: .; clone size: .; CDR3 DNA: TGTGCCAGCAGTGACGGGAGGGAGAATGAAAAACTGTTTTTT; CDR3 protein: CASSDGRENEKLFF
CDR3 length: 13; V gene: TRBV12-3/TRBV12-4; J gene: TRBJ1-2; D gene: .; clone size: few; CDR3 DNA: TGTGCCAGCAGTTGGGCGGGCATAGCCGGCTACACCTTC; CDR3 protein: CASSWAGIAGYTF
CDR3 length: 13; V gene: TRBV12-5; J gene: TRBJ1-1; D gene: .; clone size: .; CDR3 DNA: TGTGCTAGTGGCCGGGGGATGAACACTGAAGCTTTCTTT; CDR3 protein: CASGRGMNTEAFF
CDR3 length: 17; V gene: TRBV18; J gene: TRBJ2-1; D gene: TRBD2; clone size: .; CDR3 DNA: TGTGCCAGCTCACCTCGAACGACTAGCGGAACCTACAATGAGCAGTTCTTC; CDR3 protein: CASSPRTTSGTYNEQFF
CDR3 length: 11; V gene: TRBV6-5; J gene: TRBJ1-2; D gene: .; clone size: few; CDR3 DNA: TGTGCCAGCACCGCGGGGGCGGGCTACACCTTC; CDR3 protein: CASTAGAGYTF
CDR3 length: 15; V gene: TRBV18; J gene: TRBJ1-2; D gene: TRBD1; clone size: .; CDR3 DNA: TGTGCCAGCTCACCTTCCGGGACAGGGAACTATGGCTACACCTTC; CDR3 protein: CASSPSGTGNYGYTF